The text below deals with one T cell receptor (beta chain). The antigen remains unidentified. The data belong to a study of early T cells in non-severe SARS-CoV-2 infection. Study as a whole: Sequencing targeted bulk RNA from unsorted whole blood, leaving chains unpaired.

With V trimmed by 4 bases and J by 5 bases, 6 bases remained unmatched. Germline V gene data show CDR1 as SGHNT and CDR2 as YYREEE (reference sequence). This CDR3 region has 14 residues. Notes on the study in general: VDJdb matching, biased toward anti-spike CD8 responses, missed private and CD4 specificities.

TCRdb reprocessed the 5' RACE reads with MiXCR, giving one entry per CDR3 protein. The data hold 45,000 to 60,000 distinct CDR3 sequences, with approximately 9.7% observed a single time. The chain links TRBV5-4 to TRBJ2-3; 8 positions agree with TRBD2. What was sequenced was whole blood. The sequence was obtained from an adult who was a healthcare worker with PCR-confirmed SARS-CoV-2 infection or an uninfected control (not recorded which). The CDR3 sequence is CASSLRSGKDTQYF. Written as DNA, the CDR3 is TGTGCCAGCAGCCTCCGTAGCGGGAAAGATACGCAGTATTTT.